The 17 T cell receptor beta chains listed next were all sequenced from one sample in a study of CD8 T cells in ankylosing spondylitis. TCRdb itself ran the 5' RACE reads through MiXCR, one entry per CDR3 protein. In the table there are roughly 200,000 distinct CDR3 sequences, around 13% of which are singletons. The sequencing input was blood, either unsorted or a sorted T cell fraction (not recorded which). The receptors stem from a male donor with ankylosing spondylitis or in good health (not recorded which).

This clonotype has only a few counts. V is TRBV5-5 and J is TRBJ1-1; D unclear. V lost 0 bases and J 2 bases, leaving 8 bases between the germline ends. CDR3 length equals 14 residues. The germline CDR1 and CDR2 sequences are SGHKS and YYEKEE (reference sequence). CDR3 sequence reads: CASSLANINTEAFF. The CDR3, as DNA: TGTGCCAGCAGCTTGGCCAATATTAACACTGAAGCTTTCTTT.

This clonotype turned up a few times. The V and J genes are TRBV24-1 and TRBJ2-1; tentatively, D is TRBD2 (6 bases). The CDR3 loop spans 14 amino acids. CDR1 and CDR2 (germline): KGHDR, SFDVKD. V lost 3 bases and J 12 bases, leaving 17 bases between the germline ends. The CDR3 nucleotides are TGTGCCACCAGTGATCGGCATCCGGAGGGGCGGCAGTTCTTC. Translated, it gives CATSDRHPEGRQFF.

The V call is TRBV20-1, the J call TRBJ2-5; 11 nucleotides agree with TRBD2. This CDR3 spans 16 amino acids. Germline V gene lookup returns CDR1 DFQATT and CDR2 SNEGSKA (reference sequence). V gave up 3 bases and J gave up 1 base; unmatched junction bases: 7. CDR3 sequence reads: CSASGITSGSQETQYF. Here the CDR3 DNA reads TGCAGTGCTAGCGGTATAACTAGCGGGAGCCAAGAGACCCAGTACTTC.

V is TRBV12-3 or TRBV12-4 and J is TRBJ1-4, with D unresolved. Trimming left V 3 bases short and J 4 bases short, with 9 bases between. The length of the CDR3 is 14 residues. The CDR3 DNA sequence: TGTGCCAGCAGTTTCTGGGAGCTTAATGAAAAACTGTTTTTT. Its translation is CASSFWELNEKLFF.

This clonotype has more than one count but fewer than ten. The V call is TRBV4-1, the J call TRBJ2-5; D tentatively reads TRBD1 or TRBD2 (5 bases each). CDR3 length equals 15 residues. V lost 1 base and J 1 base, leaving 10 bases between the germline ends. Per the germline V gene, CDR1 is MGHRA and CDR2 is YSYEKL. The CDR3 DNA reads TGCGCCAGCAGCCAAGGGGGGTCCGGCCAAGAGACCCAGTACTTC. Its protein product is CASSQGGSGQETQYF.

The gene calls are TRBV10-2 and TRBJ1-4; no firm D call. The CDR3 is made up of 14 amino acids. CDR1 and CDR2 from the germline V gene are WSHSY and SAAADI. V dropped 5 bases and J dropped 3 bases, with 10 bases sitting between them. The CDR3 DNA sequence: TGCGCCAGCAGTCCGGACGGACCTAATGAAAAACTGTTTTTT. The encoded protein is CASSPDGPNEKLFF.

The sample holds a few counts of this clonotype. The rearrangement links TRBV10-2 to TRBJ1-5; 8 bases match TRBD1. After removal of 2 bases from V and 7 bases from J, the junction contained 7 bases not matched to a gene. CDR3 length: 15 residues. Looked up from germline, CDR1 is WSHSY and CDR2 is SAAADI. CDR3 nucleotide sequence: TGCGCCAGCAGTGAGGGGACAGGCGGTTGGCAGCCCCAGCATTTT. Residues: CASSEGTGGWQPQHF.

This clonotype was picked up many times. The CDR3 bases are TGTGCCAGTAGTATAGAAGAGGAGCAGTTCTTC. Translation: CASSIEEEQFF. The chain combines TRBV19 with TRBJ2-1; no definite D call. Germline V gene lookup returns CDR1 LNHDA and CDR2 SQIVND (reference sequence). The CDR3 consists of 11 residues. The V and J ends lost 0 bases and 10 bases respectively, with 4 bases between them.

This sequence joins TRBV27 and TRBJ1-2; 7 nucleotides align to TRBD1. The CDR3 extends over 12 amino acids. V gave up 6 bases and J gave up 8 bases; unmatched junction bases: 6. Germline V gene sequence: CDR1 MNHEY, CDR2 SMNVEV (reference sequence). CDR3 nucleotides: TGTGCCAGCAGCCAGGGGGGGAGAGGCTACACCTTC. It translates to CASSQGGRGYTF.

The chain employs TRBV5-1 and TRBJ2-3; weak D call: TRBD2 (6 bases). Germline V gene sequence: CDR1 SGHRS, CDR2 YFSETQ. Trimming pared 0 bases from V and 1 base from J, leaving 15 bases between. The CDR3 has 17 residues. For the CDR3, the DNA is TGCGCCAGCAGCTTGGTGGGGGGAGCAGGAGGCACAGATACGCAGTATTTT. As protein: CASSLVGGAGGTDTQYF.

In this sample, this clonotype turned up many times. The V and J genes are TRBV7-6 and TRBJ1-1, with D unclear. V was cut by 5 bases and J by 1 base, with 8 bases left in between. Germline V gene lookup returns CDR1 SGHVS and CDR2 FNYEAQ. The CDR3 covers 13 residues. As DNA, the CDR3 is TGTGCCAGCAGCCCGGACGGGAACACTGAAGCTTTCTTT. Translated, it gives CASSPDGNTEAFF.

Many counts were recorded for this clonotype. The rearrangement uses TRBV6-2 or TRBV6-3 and TRBJ1-5; 8 bases fit TRBD1. Germline CDR1 MNHEY, CDR2 SVGEGT. With 2 bases clipped from V and 6 bases from J, the junction kept 24 bases outside the gene matches. This CDR3 is 21 amino acids long. CDR3 DNA: TGTGCCAGCAGTTACCTCAAGCACCTGGACAGGGCCACGAACGGGTTTCAGCCCCAGCATTTT. This codes for CASSYLKHLDRATNGFQPQHF.

This clonotype was recorded a few times. V and J are TRBV5-1 and TRBJ1-1, with 9 bases that match TRBD1. Germline CDR1 reads SGHRS; CDR2 reads YFSETQ. Trimming removed 0 bases from V and 4 bases from J; junction bases left unmatched: 4. The CDR3 contains 15 residues. CDR3 loop: CASSLVGQGSTEAFF. In DNA form, the CDR3 reads TGCGCCAGCAGCTTGGTGGGACAGGGTAGCACTGAAGCTTTCTTT.

This clonotype appeared many times. This sequence joins TRBV15 and TRBJ2-3; 8 positions match TRBD2. J was trimmed by 1 base and V by 0 bases; bases with no gene match: 3. The CDR3 loop spans 16 amino acids. The germline gives CDR1 LNHNV, CDR2 YYDKDF (reference sequence). The CDR3 protein is CATSRDPAGGTDTQYF. CDR3 in DNA: TGTGCCACCAGCAGAGATCCAGCGGGAGGCACAGATACGCAGTATTTT. Using reference TRBV15 and TRBJ2-3 for the parts outside the CDR3, the full variable domain is DAMVIQNPRYQVTQFGKPVTLSCSQTLNHNVMYWYQQKSSQAPKLLFHYYDKDFNNEADTPDNFQSRRPNTSFCFLDIRSPGLGDTAMYLCATSRDPAGGTDTQYFGPGTRLTVL.

This clonotype was observed a few times. The chain has TRBV18 and TRBJ1-4; D ambiguous. Germline assignment: CDR1 KGHSH and CDR2 LQKENI. Trimming cost V 9 bases and J 0 bases, with 11 bases left between them. The CDR3 runs 14 residues. CDR3 protein: CASYDGSTNEKLFF. CDR3 coding DNA: TGTGCCAGTTACGACGGGTCAACTAATGAAAAACTGTTTTTT.

The V gene is TRBV29-1, the J gene TRBJ2-1, with 12 bases identical to TRBD2. V was pared by 7 bases and J by 8 bases, with 6 bases of the junction left unmatched. The CDR3 sequence is 13 residues long. CDR1 SQVTM and CDR2 ANQGSEA come from the germline V gene. The CDR3, as DNA: TGCAGCGCCCTGACTAGCGGGAGACATGAGCAGTTCTTC. Translating it yields CSALTSGRHEQFF.

The J gene is TRBJ2-1, the V gene TRBV7-9, with D maybe TRBD2 (5 bases). The germline V gene has CDR1 SEHNR and CDR2 FQNEAQ (reference sequence). Trimming took off 5 bases at V and 10 bases at J, with 12 bases between the two ends. The CDR3 spans 12 residues. CDR3 DNA sequence: TGTGCCAGCAGCCCCGCAAGCGGAGAGCAGTTCTTC. This translates into CASSPASGEQFF.